Listed below are T cell receptor beta chains from one sample, sequenced in a study of blood T cell repertoires in COVID-19. The protocol was immunoSEQ multiplex PCR, while the TCRdb copy is restricted to in-frame clones and leaves out a portion. This sample has around 15,000 clones, with 89% found just once. The material sequenced was peripheral blood. These receptors came from a human donor in a cohort sampled during active COVID-19. Each CDR3 is given with its conserved first and last residue. A row's size may be missing; if present it is once, few, many or a size class.

size: -
V: TRBV6-1
J: TRBJ1-6
CDR3: CASSAFSSGTGNSPLHF

size: -
V: TRBV6-5
J: TRBJ2-7
CDR3: CASRSGTGGTEQYF

size: once
V: TRBV12-3/TRBV12-4
J: TRBJ1-4
CDR3: CASSGDRGQKLFF

size: -
V: TRBV24-1
J: TRBJ2-1
CDR3: CATSDKRAYNEQFF

size: -
V: TRBV7-3
J: TRBJ2-1
CDR3: CASSLQEGAYNEQFF

size: -
V: TRBV2
J: TRBJ1-1
CDR3: CASSFGERGEAFF

size: -
V: TRBV27
J: TRBJ2-7
CDR3: CASSFGTGGRGEQYF

size: -
V: TRBV3-1/TRBV3-2
J: TRBJ1-1
CDR3: CASSPTGNTEAFF

size: -
V: TRBV7-9
J: TRBJ2-1
CDR3: CASSPQGQLRFSYNEQFF

size: -
V: TRBV3-1/TRBV3-2
J: TRBJ1-1
CDR3: CASSQTGTGASEAFF